The text below deals with one TCR beta chain. A read error may account for a junction end that differs from germline. TCRdb ran MiXCR on the multiplex PCR reads and lists one entry per CDR3 protein. The table records 100,000 or so distinct CDR3 sequences, over 20% of them present only once. Breast cancer patients provided tissue from their axillary draining lymph nodes. The data belong to a study of breast tumors, draining lymph nodes, adjacent tissues. Germline V CDR1 and CDR2: ENHRY, SYGVKD. This CDR3 contains 11 residues. This rearrangement joins TRBV10-3 to TRBJ2-5; no clear D gene. The sequenced sample consisted of axillary lymph node tissue. This sequence was found in a female donor with breast cancer. Some clones in this sample may be carry-over from other donors' samples. CDR3 amino acids: CATSVGETQYF. CDR3 DNA sequence: TGTGCCACCAGTGTCGGGGAGACCCAGTACTTC.